This T cell receptor beta chain was identified during a study of blood T cells in healthy people across ages. In its sample, this clonotype was seen once. Investigators took about 10 milliliters of peripheral blood from every donor. A J-beta primer mix and a sample-barcoded 5' primer were used in a second PCR of about 7 to 11 cycles. TCRdb used MiXCR to reprocess the 5' RACE reads, holding one entry per CDR3 protein. The table shows over 700,000 distinct CDR3 sequences, with 53% occurring only once. V dropped 6 bases and J dropped 14 bases, with 17 bases sitting between them. The CDR3 totals 12 residues.

Sequenced: blood. The TCR comes from a man older than 75 in good health. The chain recombines TRBV12-3 or TRBV12-4 with TRBJ2-1; no clear D. Here the CDR3 reads CASRARAVAEFF. As DNA, the CDR3 is TGTGCCAGCAGAGCCCGTGCAGTTGCGGAGTTCTTC.